This TCR beta chain derives from a study of T cell changes during pregnancy in multiple sclerosis. Clones were read by immunoSEQ multiplex PCR, and TCRdb kept only the in-frame ones, dropping some. The sample consists of about 120,000 clones, about 94% of them appearing once. The germline V gene has CDR1 SGHDN and CDR2 FVKESK. The CDR3 has 12 amino acids. Between the trimmed V and J ends, which lost 4 bases and 5 bases, there was a span of 9 bases. The sample consisted of peripheral blood, taken before pregnancy. The TCR comes from a female donor with multiple sclerosis, enrolled in a pregnancy study. The J gene is TRBJ2-7, the V gene TRBV14; perhaps TRBD1 as D (6 bases). The CDR3 nucleotides read TGTGCCAGCAGCCGGGGGCGGGACGAGCAGTACTTC. It specifies CASSRGRDEQYF. The full variable domain, with the rest looked up from reference TRBV14 and TRBJ2-7, is EAGVTQFPSHSVIEKGQTVTLRCDPISGHDNLYWYRRVMGKEIKFLLHFVKESKQDESGMPNNRFLAERTGGTYSTLKVQPAELEDSGVYFCASSRGRDEQYFGPGTRLTVT.